The clone carrying this T cell receptor beta chain occurred once. Its antigen is currently unknown. cDNA synthesis used the whole RNA isolate, giving expressed TCRB sequences. Repertoires were generated with immunoSEQ multiplex PCR, while TCRdb's copy carries only in-frame clones and drops some. The sample shows some 240,000 clones, 9.5% to 13% of them seen only once. The sample comes from a study of beta chain features in type 1 diabetes. On the study more broadly: There was similarity between patients and healthy donors in age, gender and cell yields. General observations from the study: The naive, central memory and Treg TCRB repertoires looked more alike in patients than they did in healthy donors.

Averaging roughly 120 mL, one heparinised blood draw came from each individual donor. The sequence was obtained from a man aged 18 to 29 in good health. Sequencing was performed on central memory CD4+ T cells from blood.

The CDR3 loop reads CASTQSVSSYNEQFF. CDR3 DNA sequence: TGTGCCAGCACCCAAAGCGTAAGCTCCTACAATGAGCAGTTCTTC. V usage is TRBV7-3 and J usage is TRBJ2-1; D gene ambiguous. Trimming took off 7 bases at V and 0 bases at J, with 13 bases between the two ends. The CDR3 is made up of 15 amino acids. Per germline, CDR1 SGHTA and CDR2 FQGTGA.